Each of the 26 T cell receptor beta chains below was sequenced from the same sample in a study of long-term antiretroviral therapy in people with HIV (dated by TCRdb to 2021 to 2024). The immunoSEQ hsTCRB v3.0 assay was used at survey level resolution to sequence the TRB variable region. Drawn from immuneACCESS, this table holds only the in-frame rearrangements with V and J called that TCRdb kept. Clones are partly lost; checked studies trace under half to an unresolved V gene and leave the rest unexplained. The sample table records about 27,000 clones; about 82% of these occur just once. In total, the top ten clones hold about 11% of the sample. Here the sequenced sample was unsorted PBMCs, taken 0.8 years before starting antiretroviral therapy. All receptors derive from a man in his late teens or twenties with HIV.

The chain employs TRBV6-5 and TRBJ2-7; maybe TRBD1 (6 bases). Germline values: CDR1 MNHEY, CDR2 SVGAGI. The CDR3 contains 15 residues. Trimming removed 6 bases from V and 0 bases from J, with 15 bases in between. CDR3 amino acids: CASSRVRGSSYEQYF. The DNA of the CDR3 is TGTGCCAGCAGCCGGGTGAGGGGGAGCTCCTACGAGCAGTACTTC.

The J gene is TRBJ2-5, the V gene TRBV4-2; no clear D gene. The ends were cut back, 3 bases at V and 1 base at J, with 15 bases in the middle. Germline V gene sequence: CDR1 LGHNA, CDR2 YNFKEQ. CDR3 length: 16 amino acids. The CDR3 reads CASSQGPPTAQETQYF. CDR3 DNA: TGTGCCAGCAGCCAGGGCCCCCCGACGGCCCAAGAGACCCAGTACTTC.

The rearrangement uses TRBV19 and TRBJ2-7; D is ambiguous. The CDR3 extends over 12 amino acids. Trimming removed 8 bases from V and 0 bases from J, with 8 bases in between. Germline V gene lookup returns CDR1 LNHDA and CDR2 SQIVND (reference sequence). CDR3 in amino acids: CASAASSYEQYF. The CDR3 DNA sequence: TGTGCCAGTGCAGCGAGCTCCTACGAGCAGTACTTC.

CDR3 amino acids: CASSESQGLYEQYF. The CDR3 DNA follows: TGTGCCAGCAGTGAATCTCAAGGGCTTTACGAGCAGTACTTC. The chain has TRBV6-1 and TRBJ2-7; unclear D gene. Germline values: CDR1 MNHNS, CDR2 SASEGT. The V end lost 2 bases, the J end lost 4 bases, and 12 bases lay between the germline ends. The CDR3 loop spans 14 amino acids.

This rearrangement joins TRBV5-1 to TRBJ2-7; D assignment may be TRBD1 or TRBD2 (5 bases each). The CDR3 sequence is 15 residues long. From germline, CDR1 is SGHRS and CDR2 YFSETQ. V lost 6 bases and J 3 bases, leaving 19 bases between the germline ends. CDR3 protein: CASTIGITGLYEQYF. The CDR3 DNA follows: TGCGCCAGCACTATCGGGATAACAGGTCTCTACGAGCAGTACTTC.

This clone has just one count. CDR3 protein: CASSPERYDSYNEQFF. In DNA, the CDR3 is TGTGCCAGCTCACCAGAAAGGTACGATTCCTACAATGAGCAGTTCTTC. The V call is TRBV18, the J call TRBJ2-1, with D unclear. The V gene's germline CDR1 is KGHSH and CDR2 LQKENI. CDR3 length equals 16 residues. The ends were cut back, 2 bases at V and 1 base at J, with 12 bases in the middle.

Regarding this clone: A junction end diverges from the germline sequence, so it may reflect a read error. CDR3 residues: CASSLTGTKNIQYF. For the CDR3, the DNA is TGTGCCAGCAGCTTAACAGGGACCAAAAATATTCAGTACTTC. The J gene is TRBJ2-4, the V gene TRBV7-3; D is tentatively TRBD1 or TRBD2 (5 bases each). The CDR3 has 14 amino acids. CDR1 is SGHTA, CDR2 FQGTGA, per germline.

The chain joins TRBV7-9 to TRBJ2-7; a possible D gene is TRBD2 (5 bases). The CDR3 has 16 residues. V was pared by 5 bases and J by 7 bases, with 24 bases between. Germline CDR1 reads SEHNR; CDR2 reads FQNEAQ (reference sequence). CDR3 nucleotides: TGTGCCAGCAGCATCGAAACGGACTGGCTTGGAGGTGAGCAGTACTTC. It encodes CASSIETDWLGGEQYF. The whole variable domain, filled in from reference TRBV7-9 and TRBJ2-7, reads DTGVSQNPRHKITKRGQNVTFRCDPISEHNRLYWYRQTLGQGPEFLTYFQNEAQLEKSRLLSDRFSAERPKGSFSTLEIQRTEQGDSAMYLCASSIETDWLGGEQYFGPGTRLTVT.

The V call is TRBV7-2, the J call TRBJ2-7; D is perhaps TRBD2 (6 bases). This CDR3 has 13 residues. Trimming removed 6 bases from V and 1 base from J, with 10 bases in between. In germline, CDR1 is SGHTA, CDR2 FQGNSA. CDR3 coding DNA: TGTGCCAGCAGTCATGGGACTTCCTACGAGCAGTACTTC. This codes for CASSHGTSYEQYF.

This clone was picked up a small number of times. The V and J genes are TRBV2 and TRBJ2-2; D is unresolved. This CDR3 comprises 11 residues. From germline, CDR1 is SNHLY and CDR2 FYNNEI. Trimming took 7 bases from V and 4 from J, leaving 4 bases between them. The CDR3 region has the DNA TGTGCCAGCATAGGCACCGGGGAGCTGTTTTTT. Residues: CASIGTGELFF.

V usage is TRBV12-5 and J usage is TRBJ2-1; 11 bases fit TRBD2. CDR3 length: 14 amino acids. Germline CDR1 and CDR2: LGHNT and FRNRAP. V shed 8 bases and J 6 bases; nucleotides not matched to a gene: 6. The CDR3 region has the DNA TGTGCTAGTACGGCTAGCGGGGGGTTCAATGAGCAGTTCTTC. This translates into CASTASGGFNEQFF. The entire variable domain, with the rest obtained from reference TRBV12-5 and TRBJ2-1, is as follows: DARVTQTPRHKVTEMGQEVTMRCQPILGHNTVFWYRQTMMQGLELLAYFRNRAPLDDSGMPKDRFSAEMPDATLATLKIQPSEPRDSAVYFCASTASGGFNEQFFGPGTRLTVL.

The chain joins TRBV7-3 to TRBJ2-1; D possibly uses TRBD1 or TRBD2 (5 bases each). The CDR3 totals 16 residues. The germline V gene has CDR1 SGHTA and CDR2 FQGTGA. Trimming cost V 0 bases and J 5 bases, with 14 bases left between them. The CDR3 sequence: CASSLTRDPPHNEQFF. CDR3 bases: TGTGCCAGCAGCTTAACCCGGGACCCCCCACACAATGAGCAGTTCTTC.

The rearrangement joins TRBV7-9 to TRBJ1-4; D is unclear. The CDR3 sequence is 14 residues long. V shed 2 bases and J shed 7 bases, with 11 bases lying between them. Looked up from germline, CDR1 is SEHNR and CDR2 is FQNEAQ (reference sequence). CDR3 DNA sequence: TGTGCCAGCAGCTTACCCACCGAGGGTGAAAAACTGTTTTTT. This codes for CASSLPTEGEKLFF.

This clone has just a few counts. This chain uses TRBV7-9 with TRBJ1-2, with TRBD1 matching 11 bases. Losses at the gene ends were 5 bases for V and 6 bases for J; bases not matched to a gene: 14. The CDR3 consists of 17 residues. CDR1 is SEHNR and CDR2 is FQNEAQ in the germline V gene (reference sequence). The CDR3 reads CASSGGQGARKSDGYTF. For the CDR3, the DNA is TGTGCCAGCAGCGGCGGACAGGGGGCGCGGAAGTCTGATGGCTACACCTTC.

The J gene is TRBJ2-7, the V gene TRBV6-6; D is perhaps TRBD1 (6 bases). The CDR3 runs 15 residues. Germline V CDR1 and CDR2: MNHNY, SVGAGI (reference sequence). V lost 8 bases and J 0 bases, leaving 17 bases between the germline ends. DNA of the CDR3: TGTGCCAGCCAGACTGGACAGCGGCTCTCCTACGAGCAGTACTTC. It is translated as CASQTGQRLSYEQYF.

This clone was seen a single time. The chain has TRBV27 and TRBJ2-3, with D perhaps assigned TRBD1 or TRBD2 (5 bases each). The V gene lost 6 bases and the J gene lost 6 bases, with 16 bases spanning the gap. This CDR3 contains 14 residues. Germline-derived CDR1 and CDR2 are MNHEY and SMNVEV (reference sequence). The DNA for the CDR3 is TGTGCCAGCAGCGCCCGGGGCTTCGGCGATACGCAGTATTTT. Its protein product is CASSARGFGDTQYF.

J is TRBJ2-1 and V is TRBV7-3, with D possibly TRBD1 on 6 matching bases. The CDR3 is 16 residues long. Germline V gives CDR1 SGHTA, CDR2 FQGTGA. V shed 5 bases and J shed 2 bases, with 16 bases lying between them. The CDR3 sequence is CASSPTAGVAYNEQFF. The CDR3 DNA sequence: TGTGCCAGCAGCCCCACCGCAGGGGTGGCCTACAATGAGCAGTTCTTC.

This clone was recorded only once. The chain is built from TRBV6-1 and TRBJ2-3; 8 bases agree with TRBD1. The CDR3 loop spans 15 amino acids. After removal of 3 bases from V and 5 bases from J, the junction contained 7 bases not matched to a gene. Per the germline V gene, CDR1 is MNHNS and CDR2 is SASEGT. The chain's CDR3 is CASSDRGHRGDTQYF. CDR3 nucleotides: TGTGCCAGCAGTGACAGGGGGCATCGTGGAGATACGCAGTATTTT.

The chain employs TRBV28 and TRBJ2-5; D is ambiguous. With 8 bases removed from V and 5 bases from J, the gap between germline ends came to 18 bases. CDR1 is MDHEN and CDR2 is SYDVKM in the germline V gene. The length of the CDR3 is 14 residues. DNA for the CDR3: TGTGCCAGCTACAAACCGGACGGCCGGGAGACCCAGTACTTC. This encodes CASYKPDGRETQYF.

The CDR3 sequence: CASSFREADTIYF. The CDR3 DNA follows: TGTGCCAGCAGCTTCAGGGAGGCGGACACCATATATTTT. The chain recombines TRBV11-2 with TRBJ1-3; TRBD1 might be the D (5 bases). The CDR3 loop spans 13 amino acids. Trimming removed 3 bases from V and 8 bases from J, with 11 bases in between. The germline gives CDR1 SGHAT, CDR2 FQNNGV. Looking up the rest from reference TRBV11-2 and TRBJ1-3 gives the full variable domain: EAGVAQSPRYKIIEKRQSVAFWCNPISGHATLYWYQQILGQGPKLLIQFQNNGVVDDSQLPKDRFSAERLKGVDSTLKIQPAKLEDSAVYLCASSFREADTIYFGEGSWLTVV.

The V call is TRBV13, the J call TRBJ2-5; D ambiguous. The CDR3 has 13 residues. The V end was cut by 5 bases, the J end by 3 bases, with 10 bases between. CDR1 and CDR2 (germline): PRHDT, FYEKMQ (reference sequence). The CDR3 spells CASSLRVEETQYF. As DNA, the CDR3 is TGTGCCAGCAGCCTTCGTGTGGAAGAGACCCAGTACTTC.

This CDR3 reads CASRSSCNNEQFF. CDR3 in DNA: TGTGCAAGTCGCTCCAGTTGCAACAATGAGCAGTTCTTC. This chain links TRBV12-2 with TRBJ2-1; the table's TRBD1 call for D was not verified on the DNA. TRBV12-2 is tagged as a pseudogene. The CDR3 is 13 amino acids.

The V gene is TRBV25-1, the J gene TRBJ2-2; TRBD1 matches at 8 bases. V dropped 6 bases and J dropped 4; count of bases not matched to a gene: 10. Germline lookup yields CDR1 MGHDK and CDR2 SYGVNS. The CDR3 has 16 amino acids. CDR3 bases: TGTGCCAGCAGCTCCAGGGGGCGGCAGACCACCGGGGAGCTGTTTTTT. This codes for CASSSRGRQTTGELFF.

The chain uses TRBV15 and TRBJ2-2; D remains unclear. Trimming removed 1 base from V and 3 bases from J, with 3 bases in between. Germline lookup yields CDR1 LNHNV and CDR2 YYDKDF (reference sequence). There are 13 residues in the CDR3. In DNA form, the CDR3 reads TGTGCCACCAGCAGAGGGTACACCGGGGAGCTGTTTTTT. Its translation: CATSRGYTGELFF. Using reference TRBV15 and TRBJ2-2 for the parts outside the CDR3, the full variable domain is DAMVIQNPRYQVTQFGKPVTLSCSQTLNHNVMYWYQQKSSQAPKLLFHYYDKDFNNEADTPDNFQSRRPNTSFCFLDIRSPGLGDTAMYLCATSRGYTGELFFGEGSRLTVL.

The genes are TRBV6-6 and TRBJ2-3, with D possibly TRBD2 on 6 matching bases. Trimming took off 11 bases at V and 5 bases at J, with 14 bases between the two ends. This CDR3 has 12 residues. Germline V lookup: CDR1 MNHNY, CDR2 SVGAGI (reference sequence). CDR3 sequence reads: CAASPGGDTQYF. In nucleotides, the CDR3 is TGTGCCGCCTCCCCCGGGGGAGATACGCAGTATTTT.

The V call is TRBV7-6, the J call TRBJ1-4; D might be TRBD1 (5 bases). Germline V gene data show CDR1 as SGHVS and CDR2 as FNYEAQ. There are 15 residues in the CDR3. With 5 bases removed from V and 0 bases from J, the gap between germline ends came to 10 bases. The CDR3 region has the DNA TGTGCCAGCAGCACTACAGGCTCAACTAATGAAAAACTGTTTTTT. As protein: CASSTTGSTNEKLFF. Variable domain in full (rest from reference TRBV7-6 and TRBJ1-4): GAGVSQSPRYKVTKRGQDVALRCDPISGHVSLYWYRQALGQGPEFLTYFNYEAQQDKSGLPNDRFSAERPEGSISTLTIQRTEQRDSAMYRCASSTTGSTNEKLFFGSGTQLSVL.